The clone carrying this TCR beta chain was picked up a small number of times. This record belongs to a study of blood T cell repertoires in COVID-19. As for the study in general: Samples taken during acute and convalescent COVID-19 were collected in the United States, Italy and Spain. T cells, B-cell-depleted T cells, or PBMCs provided the cDNA or gDNA that served as material.

One Seattle source followed patients from active infection through their disease course. In the original workflow: From reference gene primer amplification, estimates of nucleated cell counts were derived. Sequencing used immunoSEQ multiplex PCR; TCRdb keeps in-frame clones, though not all of them. V and J calls and clone size are as listed in that table; D and trimming were resolved from the DNA. Found here are tens of thousands of clones, around 70% of them singletons; the top ten hold over 9.5%. Sequenced sample: peripheral blood. The clonotype was recovered from a man between 65 and 85 years old with COVID-19, enrolled during active disease.

The CDR3 loop is CASSAGLATGALAAFF. The CDR3, as DNA: TGTGCCAGCAGTGCGGGTCTTGCAACAGGGGCCCTCGCAGCTTTCTTT. This sequence joins TRBV2 and TRBJ1-1, with 7 bases lining up with TRBD1. Trimming at V came to 4 bases and at J to 10 bases, leaving 18 bases not matched to a gene. Per the germline V gene, CDR1 is SNHLY and CDR2 is FYNNEI. The CDR3 is 16 amino acids.